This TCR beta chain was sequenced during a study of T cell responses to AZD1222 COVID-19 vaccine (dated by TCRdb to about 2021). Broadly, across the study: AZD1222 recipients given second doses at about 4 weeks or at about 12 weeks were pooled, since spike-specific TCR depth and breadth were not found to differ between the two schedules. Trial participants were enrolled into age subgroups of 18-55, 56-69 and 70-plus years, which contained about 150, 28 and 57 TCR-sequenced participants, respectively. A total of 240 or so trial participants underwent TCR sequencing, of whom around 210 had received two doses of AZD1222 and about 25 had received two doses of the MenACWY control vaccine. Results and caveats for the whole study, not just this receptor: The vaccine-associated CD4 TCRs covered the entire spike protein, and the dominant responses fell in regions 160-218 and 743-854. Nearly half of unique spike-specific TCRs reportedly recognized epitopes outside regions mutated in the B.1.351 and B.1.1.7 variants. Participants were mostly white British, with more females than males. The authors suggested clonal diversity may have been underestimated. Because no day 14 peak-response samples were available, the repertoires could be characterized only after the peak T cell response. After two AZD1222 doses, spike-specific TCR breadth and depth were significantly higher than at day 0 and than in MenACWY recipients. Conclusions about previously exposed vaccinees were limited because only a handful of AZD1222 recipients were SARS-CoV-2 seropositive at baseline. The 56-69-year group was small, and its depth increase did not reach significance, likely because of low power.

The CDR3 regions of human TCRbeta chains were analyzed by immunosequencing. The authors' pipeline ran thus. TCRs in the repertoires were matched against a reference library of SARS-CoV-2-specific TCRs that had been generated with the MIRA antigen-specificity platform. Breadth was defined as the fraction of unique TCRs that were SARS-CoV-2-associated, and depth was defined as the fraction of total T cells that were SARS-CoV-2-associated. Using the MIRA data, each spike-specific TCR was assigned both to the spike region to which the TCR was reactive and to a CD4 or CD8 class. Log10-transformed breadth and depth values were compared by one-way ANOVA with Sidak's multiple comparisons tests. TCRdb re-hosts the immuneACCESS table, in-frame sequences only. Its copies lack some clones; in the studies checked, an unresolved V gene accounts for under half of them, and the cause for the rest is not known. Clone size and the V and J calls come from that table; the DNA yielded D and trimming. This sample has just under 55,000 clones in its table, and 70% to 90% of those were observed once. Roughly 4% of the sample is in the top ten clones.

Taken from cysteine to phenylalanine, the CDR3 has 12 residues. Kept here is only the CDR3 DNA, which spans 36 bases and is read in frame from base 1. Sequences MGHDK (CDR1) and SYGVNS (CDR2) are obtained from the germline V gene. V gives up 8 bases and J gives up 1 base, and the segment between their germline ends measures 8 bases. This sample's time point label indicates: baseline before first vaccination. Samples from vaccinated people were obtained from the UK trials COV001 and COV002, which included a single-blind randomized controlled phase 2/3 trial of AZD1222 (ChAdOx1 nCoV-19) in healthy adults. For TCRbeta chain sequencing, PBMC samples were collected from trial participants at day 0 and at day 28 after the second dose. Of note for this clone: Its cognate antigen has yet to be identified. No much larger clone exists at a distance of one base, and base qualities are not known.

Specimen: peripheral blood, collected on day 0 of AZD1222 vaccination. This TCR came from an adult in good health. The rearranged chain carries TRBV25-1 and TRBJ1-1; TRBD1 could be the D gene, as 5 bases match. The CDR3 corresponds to CASRTQNTEAFF. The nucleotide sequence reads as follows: TGTGCCAGCCGGACACAGAACACTGAAGCTTTCTTT.